The present T cell receptor (beta chain) was sequenced within a study of blood T cell repertoires in COVID-19. Overall study context: Both acute and convalescent COVID-19 samples were obtained from the United States, Italy and Spain.

Per the original methods: Using reference gene primer amplification, nucleated cell counts were estimated. Sequencing was performed with immunoSEQ multiplex PCR; in TCRdb, only in-frame clones are kept and a portion is missing. That table gives V, J and clone size, and the DNA gave D and trimming. Of about 400,000 clones listed, around 92% are singletons. This CDR3 has 13 amino acids. The germline V and J ends were trimmed by 7 bases and 6 bases, with 13 bases remaining between them. Ages ranged from about 18 to 100 years, with residence in under 25 US areas. Cohort 3 recovered donors had two negative PCRs, clearance, or symptom resolution.

Sequencing was done on a sample of PBMCs or T cells enriched from blood (not recorded which). This TCR came from a woman in her 30s who had recovered from COVID-19. The gene calls are TRBV12-3 or TRBV12-4 and TRBJ1-5, with D possibly matching TRBD1 (6 bases). The CDR3 is CASKPQGSQPQHF. The DNA for the CDR3 is TGTGCCAGCAAACCACAGGGTAGTCAGCCCCAGCATTTT.